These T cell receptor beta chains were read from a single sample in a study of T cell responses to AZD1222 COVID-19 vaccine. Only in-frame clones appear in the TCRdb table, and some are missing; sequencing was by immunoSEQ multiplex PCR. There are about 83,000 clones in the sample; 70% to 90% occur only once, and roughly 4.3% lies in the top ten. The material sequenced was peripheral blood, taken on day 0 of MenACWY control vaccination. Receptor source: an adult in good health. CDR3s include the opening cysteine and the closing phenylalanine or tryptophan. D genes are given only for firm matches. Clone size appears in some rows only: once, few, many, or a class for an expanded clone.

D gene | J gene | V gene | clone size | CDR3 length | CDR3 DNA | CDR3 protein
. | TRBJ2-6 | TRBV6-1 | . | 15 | TGTGCCAGCAGTGATAAGGGCGGTGGGGCCAACGTCCTGACTTTC | CASSDKGGGANVLTF
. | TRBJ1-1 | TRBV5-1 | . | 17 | TGCGCCAGCAGCTTCTCCCGGGGAGCCCGGGAAAACACTGAAGCTTTCTTT | CASSFSRGARENTEAFF
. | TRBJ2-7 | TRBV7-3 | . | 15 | TGTGCCAGCAGCTTAACGGGCGGGCAGTACGAGGAGCAGTACTTC | CASSLTGGQYEEQYF
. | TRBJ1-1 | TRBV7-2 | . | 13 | TGTGCCAGCAGTTTCGGATTGAACACTGAAGCTTTCTTT | CASSFGLNTEAFF
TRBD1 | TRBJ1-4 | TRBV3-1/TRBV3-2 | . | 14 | TGTGCCAGCAGCCCCACAGGGGGTAATGAAAAACTGTTTTTT | CASSPTGGNEKLFF
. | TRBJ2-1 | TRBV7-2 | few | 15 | TGTGCCAGCAGCTTAGGCGCTCAAAAATACAATGAGCAGTTCTTC | CASSLGAQKYNEQFF
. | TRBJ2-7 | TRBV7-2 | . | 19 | TGTGCCAGCAGCATCCAAACGGGCAGGGGGGCCCTCCCCTCCTACGAGCAGTACTTC | CASSIQTGRGALPSYEQYF
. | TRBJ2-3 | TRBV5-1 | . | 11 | TGCGCCAGCACCAACACAGATACGCAGTATTTT | CASTNTDTQYF
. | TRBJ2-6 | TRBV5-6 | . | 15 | TGTGCCAGCAGCTTGGGCTTCTCTGGGGCCAACGTCCTGACTTTC | CASSLGFSGANVLTF
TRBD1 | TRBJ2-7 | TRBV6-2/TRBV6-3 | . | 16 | TGTGCCAGCAGTTCGCGTCCGGGACAGGAGAGCTACGAGCAGTACTTC | CASSSRPGQESYEQYF
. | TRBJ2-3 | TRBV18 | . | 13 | TGTGCCAGCTCACCACCGGGTGGCCTTACGCAGTATTTT | CASSPPGGLTQYF
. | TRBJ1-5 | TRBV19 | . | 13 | TGTGCCAGTAGTATAGGGGGGGTACAGCCCCAGCATTTT | CASSIGGVQPQHF
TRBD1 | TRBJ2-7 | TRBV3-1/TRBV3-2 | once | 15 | TGTGCCAGCAGCCATTCCGGGACAGGACAATACGAGCAGTACTTC | CASSHSGTGQYEQYF
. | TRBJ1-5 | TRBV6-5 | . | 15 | TGTGCCAGCAGCCGACGGAGATGGGGCAATCAGCCCCAGCATTTT | CASSRRRWGNQPQHF
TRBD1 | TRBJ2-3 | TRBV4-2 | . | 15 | TGTGCCAGCAGCCAAGAGGGACAGGGAACAGATACGCAGTATTTT | CASSQEGQGTDTQYF
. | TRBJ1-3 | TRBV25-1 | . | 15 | TGTGCCACCAACCGGGGGGGGGCCTCTGGAAACACCATATATTTT | CATNRGGASGNTIYF
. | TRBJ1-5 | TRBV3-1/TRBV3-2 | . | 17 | TGTGCCAGCAGCCAAGGAGATGTAGGCTGGGCGAATCAGCCCCAGCATTTT | CASSQGDVGWANQPQHF
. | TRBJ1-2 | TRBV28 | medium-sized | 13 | TGTGCCAGCAGTTACCCTCACACAAGTGGCTACACCTTC | CASSYPHTSGYTF
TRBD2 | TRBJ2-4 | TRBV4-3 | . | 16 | TGCGCCAGCAGCCATGAAAACGGGACTATGAACTACTTTCAGTACTTC | CASSHENGTMNYFQYF
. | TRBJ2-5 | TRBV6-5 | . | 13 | TGTGCCAGCAGGCCACCTTGGGGGCGAACCCAGTACTTC | CASRPPWGRTQYF
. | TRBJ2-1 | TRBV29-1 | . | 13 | TGCAGCGTTGACGTGAGCGGGTTTAATGAGCAGTTCTTC | CSVDVSGFNEQFF
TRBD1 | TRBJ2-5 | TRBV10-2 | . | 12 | TGCGCCAGCAGGACAGGGCAAGAGACCCAGTACTTC | CASRTGQETQYF
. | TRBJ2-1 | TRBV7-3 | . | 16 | TGTGCCAGCAGCCAAGCCGCTAGAGAGGCCTACAATGAGCAGTTCTTC | CASSQAAREAYNEQFF
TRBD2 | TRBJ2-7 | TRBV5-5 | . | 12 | TGTGCCAGCAGCCCGGGAGGGGACGAGCAGTACTTC | CASSPGGDEQYF
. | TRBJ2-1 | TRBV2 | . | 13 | TGTGCCAGCATCCTCGAGTTTACTAATGAGCAGTTCTTC | CASILEFTNEQFF
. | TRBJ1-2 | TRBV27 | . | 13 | TGTGCCAGCAGTTTACGGGGGAACTATGGCTACACCTTC | CASSLRGNYGYTF
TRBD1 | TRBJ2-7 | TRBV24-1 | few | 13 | TGTGCCACTTCCCAGGGGGCCCCCTACGAGCAGTACTTC | CATSQGAPYEQYF
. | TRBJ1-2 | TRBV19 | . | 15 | TGTGCCAGTAGTGGAGGGGACAATTCTAACTATGGCTACACCTTC | CASSGGDNSNYGYTF
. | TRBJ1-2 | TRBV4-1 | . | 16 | TGCGCCAGCTCGGCCCAATCAGCAAAATCTAACTATGGCTACACCTTC | CASSAQSAKSNYGYTF
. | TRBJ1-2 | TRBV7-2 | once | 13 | TGTGCCAGCAGCTCGGGCAGCGGCTATGGCTACACCTTC | CASSSGSGYGYTF
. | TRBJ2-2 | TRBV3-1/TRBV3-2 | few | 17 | TGTGCCAGCAGCCAATCTCGGGAGCCGAAACGAACCGGGGAGCTGTTTTTT | CASSQSREPKRTGELFF
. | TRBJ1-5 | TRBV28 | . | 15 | TGTGCCAGCAACCCCCCGAGGGCAATCTTCCAGCCCCAGCATTTT | CASNPPRAIFQPQHF